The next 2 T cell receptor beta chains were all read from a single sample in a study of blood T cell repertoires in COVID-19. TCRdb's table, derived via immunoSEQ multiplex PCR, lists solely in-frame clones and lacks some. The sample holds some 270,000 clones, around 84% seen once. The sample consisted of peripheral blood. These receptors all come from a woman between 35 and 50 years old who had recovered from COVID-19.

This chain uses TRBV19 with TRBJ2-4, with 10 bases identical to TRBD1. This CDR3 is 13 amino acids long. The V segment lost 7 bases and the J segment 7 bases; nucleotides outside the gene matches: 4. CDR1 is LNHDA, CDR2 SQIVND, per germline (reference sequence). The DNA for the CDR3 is TGTGCCAGTAAGAGGGACAGGGGCAACATTCAGTACTTC. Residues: CASKRDRGNIQYF.

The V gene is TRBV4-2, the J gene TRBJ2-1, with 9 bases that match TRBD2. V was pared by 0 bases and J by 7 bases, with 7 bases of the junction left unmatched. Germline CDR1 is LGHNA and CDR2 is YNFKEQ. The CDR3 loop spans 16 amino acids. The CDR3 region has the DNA TGTGCCAGCAGCCAAGATTTTGCGGGGGGGCATAATGAGCAGTTCTTC. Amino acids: CASSQDFAGGHNEQFF.